The T cell receptor (beta chain) under discussion was sequenced for a study of OX40 agonist ivuxolimab in advanced cancers. Study-level information: Patients' therapy was ivuxolimab, an antibody that acts as an agonist of OX40 (CD134). Every 2 weeks, ivuxolimab was infused into the patients intravenously at between 0.01 and 10 mg/kg. Cancers in dose escalation were hepatocellular, melanoma, renal cell and head and neck. The study, taken as a whole, reports: At 0.1 to 3.0 mg/kg, clonal expansion of CD4+ and CD8+ blood T cells had occurred by week 6.

As concerns this clone: Its antigen is not known.

The table came from immunoSEQ multiplex PCR; TCRdb's copy has only in-frame clones and leaves some out. Among roughly 93,000 clones listed, roughly nine tenths were seen once. In germline, CDR1 is MNHEY, CDR2 SVGAGI. The V and J ends lost 9 bases and 1 base respectively, with 10 bases between them. The CDR3 has 12 amino acids. This TCR derives from an adult with an advanced solid tumor such as melanoma, head and neck, liver or kidney cancer. The specimen was CD4+ or CD8+ T cells sorted from blood, collected in a trial of the OX40 agonist ivuxolimab. The chain links TRBV6-5 to TRBJ2-7; D gene unclear. DNA for the CDR3: TGTGCCAGTCATTCTGGATCCTACGAGCAGTACTTC. Translated: CASHSGSYEQYF.